The T cell receptor beta chain under discussion was sequenced for a study of response to subunit inactivated influenza vaccine. TCRdb independently ran MiXCR on the RT-PCR reads; one entry per CDR3 protein. The sample comprises approximately 200,000 distinct CDR3 sequences, about an eighth of which are singletons, and approximately 30% rests with the top ten. This receptor was taken from a man in his fifties who received an inactivated influenza vaccine. The material was CD8+ T cells sorted from PBMCs, obtained more than 4 days after vaccination.

Here the CDR3 reads CASNGGGTYEQYF. Written as DNA, the CDR3 is TGTGCCAGCAACGGTGGGGGAACCTACGAGCAGTACTTC. The V call is TRBV2, the J call TRBJ2-7; D may correspond to TRBD1 or TRBD2 (5 bases each). There are 13 residues in the CDR3. The germline CDR1 and CDR2 sequences are SNHLY and FYNNEI. The V and J ends lost 7 bases and 2 bases respectively, with 12 bases between them.